There are a few counts of the clone carrying this TCR beta chain. Its antigen remains unidentified. This sample stems from a study of response to subunit inactivated influenza vaccine. Study-wide findings and caveats: The authors put forward the suggestion that each seasonal influenza vaccination may bring in only a limited number of new T cells.

A single record per CDR3 protein comes from TCRdb applying MiXCR to the RT-PCR reads. The data contain about 520,000 distinct CDR3 sequences, approximately 7.8% of them singletons. This CDR3 has 13 amino acids. Germline trimming cut 6 bases from V and 8 bases from J; bases unmatched to any gene: 10. CDR1 is DFQATT, CDR2 SNEGSKA, per germline (reference sequence). This chain uses TRBV20-1 with TRBJ1-2, with 9 bases identical to TRBD1. The material was PBMCs from blood, obtained approximately 25 months after vaccination. This receptor was taken from a man between 50 and 75 years old who received an inactivated influenza vaccine. CDR3 DNA: TGCAGTGCGGTCGGGACAGGGTTTGAAGGCTACACCTTC. The encoded protein is CSAVGTGFEGYTF.